This T cell receptor beta chain was captured in a study of human T cells and chemical hapten exposure. This CDR3 contains 17 residues. Per germline, CDR1 LGHNA and CDR2 YSLEER. The V and J ends lost 4 bases and 2 bases respectively, with 19 bases between them. Noted time point: patch test 3, about 24 weeks after DPC sensitization. Treatment indicated: therapeutic diphenylcyclopropenone sensitization with weekly scalp DPC. Alopecia patients deemed DPC-suitable, aged 18 to 70, excluding pregnancy. Each CDR3 protein gets one entry after TCRdb re-called the RACE reads with MiXCR. The table lists approximately 110,000 distinct CDR3 sequences, less than 35% of them singletons.

This material consisted of whole blood, taken in connection with sensitization to the hapten diphenylcyclopropenone (DPC). The sequence was collected from a man aged 40-55 years with alopecia areata. Some clones in this sample may be carry-over from other donors' samples. This chain links TRBV4-3 with TRBJ2-3; tentatively, D is TRBD1 (7 bases). The chain's CDR3 is CASSLEGRGANTDTQYF. The CDR3 DNA follows: TGCGCCAGCAGCCTGGAAGGCAGGGGGGCCAACACAGATACGCAGTATTTT.